This T cell receptor beta chain was sequenced in a study of Graves' ophthalmopathy and Graves' hyperthyroidism. There are 13 residues in the CDR3. Per the germline V gene, CDR1 is MGHDK and CDR2 is SYGVNS. The TCR beta CDR3 regions underwent amplification from RNA transcripts. First-round RT-PCR employed HTBI primers, with a second-round multiplex PCR after it. One entry per CDR3 protein results from TCRdb running MiXCR on the multiplex PCR reads. The table lists more than 550,000 distinct CDR3 sequences, 35% to 50% of them singletons. On this clonotype: In this CDR3 the conserved last residue, phenylalanine or tryptophan, is missing, so a read error is likely.

V is TRBV25-1 and J is TRBJ2-7; the D gene is possibly TRBD1 (6 bases). The sample was peripheral blood. This sequence originates from an adult man with Graves' ophthalmopathy. The CDR3 DNA is TGTGCCCGCAGTCCGCGACAGGCCCGCAAGCAGTACCTC. It is translated as CARSPRQARKQYL.